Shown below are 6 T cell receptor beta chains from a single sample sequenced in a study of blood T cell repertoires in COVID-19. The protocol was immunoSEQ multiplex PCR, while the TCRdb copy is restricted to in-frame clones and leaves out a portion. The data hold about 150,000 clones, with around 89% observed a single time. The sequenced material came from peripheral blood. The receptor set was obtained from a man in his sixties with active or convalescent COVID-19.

Here the CDR3 reads CASSPNTPGGDSGYGYTF. The CDR3 bases are TGTGCCAGCTCACCAAATACCCCAGGAGGGGACAGCGGATATGGCTACACCTTC. The chain combines TRBV18 with TRBJ1-2, with TRBD1 identical over 7 bases. CDR1 is KGHSH, CDR2 LQKENI, per germline. With 2 bases clipped from V and 5 bases from J, the junction kept 17 bases outside the gene matches. This CDR3 comprises 18 residues.

The CDR3 DNA follows: TGTGCCAGTAGTATAGGAACTTTAAATGAGCAGTTCTTC. This codes for CASSIGTLNEQFF. The V and J genes are TRBV19 and TRBJ2-1; D gene unclear. CDR1 and CDR2 (germline): LNHDA, SQIVND (reference sequence). This CDR3 has 13 amino acids. Deletions cut 1 base from V and 7 bases from J, with 8 bases between.

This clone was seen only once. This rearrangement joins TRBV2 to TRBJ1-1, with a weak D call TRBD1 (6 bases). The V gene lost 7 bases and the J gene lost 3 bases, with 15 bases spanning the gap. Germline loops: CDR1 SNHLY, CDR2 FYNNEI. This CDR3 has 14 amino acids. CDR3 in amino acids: CASTQQGFDTEAFF. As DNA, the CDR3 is TGTGCCAGCACTCAACAGGGTTTCGACACTGAAGCTTTCTTT.

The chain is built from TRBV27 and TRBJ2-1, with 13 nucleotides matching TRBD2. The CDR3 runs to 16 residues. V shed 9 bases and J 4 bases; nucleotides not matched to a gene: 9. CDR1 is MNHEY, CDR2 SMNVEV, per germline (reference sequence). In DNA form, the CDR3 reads TGTGCCAGTACCCGACCGGGACTAGCGGGATACAATGAGCAGTTCTTC. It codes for CASTRPGLAGYNEQFF.

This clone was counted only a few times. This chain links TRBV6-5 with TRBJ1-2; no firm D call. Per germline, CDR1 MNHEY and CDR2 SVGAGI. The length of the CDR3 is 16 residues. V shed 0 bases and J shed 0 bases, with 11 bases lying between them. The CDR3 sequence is CASSYSRQDSNYGYTF. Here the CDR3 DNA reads TGTGCCAGCAGTTACTCGAGGCAGGACTCTAACTATGGCTACACCTTC.

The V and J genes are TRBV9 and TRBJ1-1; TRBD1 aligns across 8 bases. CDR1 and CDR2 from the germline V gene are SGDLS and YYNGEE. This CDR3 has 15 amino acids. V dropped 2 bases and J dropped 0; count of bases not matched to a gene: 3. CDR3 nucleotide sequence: TGTGCCAGCAGCGTTGGGGGACAGGTGAACACTGAAGCTTTCTTT. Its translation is CASSVGGQVNTEAFF.